The sequence of this TCR beta chain was determined in a study of shared clonotypes between healthy human individuals. TCRdb's table, derived via immunoSEQ multiplex PCR, lists solely in-frame clones and lacks some. The table lists approximately 2.5 million clones, 80% to 95% of them singletons, with around 0.37% in the top ten. Trimming took 4 bases from V and 4 from J; bases not matched to a gene: 9. Germline V gene lookup returns CDR1 LNHDA and CDR2 SQIVND (reference sequence). CDR3 size: 17 residues. This clone was counted only a few times. The source is a man younger than 35 in good health. Some clones in this sample may be carry-over from other donors' samples. Sequenced material: naive CD4+ T cells from PBMCs. The subset here: CD45RA+ positively selected. The chain uses TRBV19 and TRBJ2-1, with 11 bases fitting TRBD2. Here the CDR3 reads CASSKKTGLAAYNEQFF. The CDR3 DNA follows: TGTGCCAGTAGTAAAAAGACGGGACTAGCGGCTTACAATGAGCAGTTCTTC. Complete variable domain (other parts from reference TRBV19 and TRBJ2-1): DGGITQSPKYLFRKEGQNVTLSCEQNLNHDAMYWYRQDPGQGLRLIYYSQIVNDFQKGDIAEGYSVSREKKESFPLTVTSAQKNPTAFYLCASSKKTGLAAYNEQFFGPGTRLTVL.